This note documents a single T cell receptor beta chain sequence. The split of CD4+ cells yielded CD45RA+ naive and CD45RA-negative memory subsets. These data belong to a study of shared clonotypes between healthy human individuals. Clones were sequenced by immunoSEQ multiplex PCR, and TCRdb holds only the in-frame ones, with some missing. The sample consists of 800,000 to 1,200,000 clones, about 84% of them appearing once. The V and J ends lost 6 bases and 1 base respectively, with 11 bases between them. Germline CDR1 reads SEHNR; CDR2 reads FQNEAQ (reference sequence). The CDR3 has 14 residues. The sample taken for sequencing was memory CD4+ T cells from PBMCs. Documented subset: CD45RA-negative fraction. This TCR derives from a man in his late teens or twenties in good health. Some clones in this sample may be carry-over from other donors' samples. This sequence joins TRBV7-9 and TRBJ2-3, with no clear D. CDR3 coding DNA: TGTGCCAGCAGTACCGATTGGGGCACAGATACGCAGTATTTT. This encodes CASSTDWGTDTQYF.